The 12 T cell receptor beta chains given below trace back to one sample, sequenced in a study of shared clonotypes between healthy human individuals. The naive CD8 population came from CD45RO-negative cells selected for CCR7, without terminally differentiated effector memory CD45RA+ cells. Method: immunoSEQ multiplex PCR; TCRdb's copy keeps in-frame clones and lacks some. The sample lists hundreds of thousands of clones; about 91% were seen once. Specimen: naive CD8+ T cells sorted from blood. Source of these receptors: a man aged 25-45 years in good health.

The chain joins TRBV4-1 to TRBJ1-2; 10 nucleotides line up with TRBD1. The junction had 11 bases not matched to a gene; V was cut back by 4 bases and J by 6 bases. This CDR3 contains 16 residues. The germline gives CDR1 MGHRA, CDR2 YSYEKL. The CDR3 spells CASSPGPGQGIHGYTF. CDR3 DNA sequence: TGCGCCAGCAGCCCAGGGCCGGGACAGGGGATTCATGGCTACACCTTC.

CDR3 sequence reads: CASSQEVGEQFF. In DNA form, the CDR3 reads TGCGCCAGCAGCCAGGAGGTTGGTGAGCAGTTCTTC. The chain employs TRBV5-1 and TRBJ2-1; TRBD2 is a possible D gene (5 bases). Trimming removed 4 bases from V and 9 bases from J, with 11 bases in between. The germline V gene encodes CDR1 SGHRS and CDR2 YFSETQ. The CDR3 length is 12 residues.

The V gene is TRBV21-1, the J gene TRBJ2-7; TRBD1, as called in the table, went unchecked against the DNA. TRBV21-1 is marked as a pseudogene. There are 14 residues in the CDR3. The CDR3 spells CASSISGGSYEQYF. The CDR3, as DNA: TGTGCCAGCAGCATATCAGGGGGGTCCTACGAGCAGTACTTC.

The V gene is TRBV28, the J gene TRBJ1-4; D is unclear. The CDR3 is made up of 14 amino acids. Germline-derived CDR1 and CDR2 are MDHEN and SYDVKM. With 0 bases removed from V and 7 bases from J, the gap between germline ends came to 9 bases. The CDR3 loop is CASSLWGPTEKLFF. CDR3 bases: TGTGCCAGCAGTTTATGGGGCCCAACTGAAAAACTGTTTTTT.

J is TRBJ2-4 and V is TRBV27, with D perhaps matching TRBD1 (6 bases). The CDR3 extends over 15 amino acids. Germline lookup yields CDR1 MNHEY and CDR2 SMNVEV (reference sequence). V lost 4 bases, J lost 6 bases, and 16 bases lay in between. CDR3 nucleotides: TGTGCCAGCAGTTCCGAATGGGGGCAAAGAAACATTCAGTACTTC. As protein: CASSSEWGQRNIQYF.

The rearrangement joins TRBV11-2 to TRBJ2-1; the D gene is possibly TRBD2 (6 bases). Trimming took off 1 base at V and 5 bases at J, with 12 bases between the two ends. Germline assignment: CDR1 SGHAT and CDR2 FQNNGV. The CDR3 has 15 residues. CDR3 in amino acids: CASSLAGWGDNEQFF. In DNA, the CDR3 is TGTGCCAGCAGCTTAGCGGGATGGGGGGACAATGAGCAGTTCTTC.

The chain joins TRBV10-3 to TRBJ2-7, with D hard to call. Germline loops: CDR1 ENHRY, CDR2 SYGVKD. V gave up 3 bases and J gave up 2 bases, with 11 bases separating them. This CDR3 comprises 14 residues. The CDR3 region is CAISESGSAYEQYF. The CDR3 DNA follows: TGTGCCATCAGTGAATCGGGTTCGGCCTACGAGCAGTACTTC.

In the case of this clone: Other DNA variants within this sample encode the same CDR3. This chain uses TRBV7-9 with TRBJ2-1; D gene unclear. This CDR3 is 14 amino acids long. Trimming took 0 bases from V and 1 from J, leaving 4 bases between them. Per the germline V gene, CDR1 is SEHNR and CDR2 is FQNEAQ (reference sequence). Written as DNA, the CDR3 is TGTGCCAGCAGCTTAGCGGGTTCCTACAATGAGCAGTTCTTC. Its translation is CASSLAGSYNEQFF. The complete variable domain, with remaining parts taken from reference TRBV7-9 and TRBJ2-1, reads DTGVSQNPRHKITKRGQNVTFRCDPISEHNRLYWYRQTLGQGPEFLTYFQNEAQLEKSRLLSDRFSAERPKGSFSTLEIQRTEQGDSAMYLCASSLAGSYNEQFFGPGTRLTVL.

The CDR3 loop is CSAGTGGGYTF. The CDR3, as DNA: TGCAGTGCTGGGACAGGGGGGGGCTACACCTTC. The gene calls are TRBV20-1 and TRBJ1-2, with 11 nucleotides matching TRBD1. The V gene's germline CDR1 is DFQATT and CDR2 SNEGSKA (reference sequence). There are 11 residues in the CDR3. The V segment lost 5 bases and the J segment 8 bases; nucleotides outside the gene matches: 1.

This clone was recorded only once. The chain couples TRBV7-9 to TRBJ2-7; 9 bases line up with TRBD2. Unmatched junction bases numbered 7, after V lost 4 bases and J lost 0 bases. Germline V gene data show CDR1 as SEHNR and CDR2 as FQNEAQ (reference sequence). The length of the CDR3 is 16 residues. The CDR3 region is CASSSSTSGFSYEQYF. The CDR3 nucleotides are TGTGCCAGCAGCTCCTCGACTAGCGGATTCTCCTACGAGCAGTACTTC.

This rearrangement joins TRBV5-5 to TRBJ2-7; possible D gene TRBD2, 6 bases. Trimming removed 4 bases from V and 7 bases from J, with 21 bases in between. The germline gives CDR1 SGHKS, CDR2 YYEKEE (reference sequence). The CDR3 runs 15 residues. CDR3 nucleotide sequence: TGTGCCAGCAGCGTACCGGGACTCGGTTTTGTTGAGCAGTACTTC. It translates to CASSVPGLGFVEQYF.

The chain carries TRBV5-5 and TRBJ1-3, with 8 bases matching TRBD1. The V segment lost 5 bases and the J segment 0 bases; nucleotides outside the gene matches: 4. CDR1 and CDR2 (germline): SGHKS, YYEKEE (reference sequence). CDR3 length equals 15 residues. CDR3 residues: CASRLTGGSGNTIYF. Written as DNA, the CDR3 is TGTGCCAGCAGGTTAACAGGGGGCTCTGGAAACACCATATATTTT.